Listed below are T cell receptor beta chains from one sample, sequenced in a study of CD8 T cells in ankylosing spondylitis. MiXCR, run by TCRdb on the 5' RACE reads, gives a single entry per CDR3 protein. The sample holds some 120,000 distinct CDR3 sequences; roughly 7.3% are singletons and the top ten take 12%. Sample: blood, either unsorted or a sorted T cell fraction (not recorded which). These receptors all stem from a male donor with ankylosing spondylitis or in good health (not recorded which). The CDR3 runs from the conserved cysteine through the conserved F or W. The D gene is left open where the match is weak. Size is stated for part of the rows, as once, few or many counts, or as a class when the clone is expanded.

D,size,V,J,CDR3,DNA
NA,many,TRBV5-1,TRBJ2-2,CASSLTEMNTGELFF,TGCGCCAGCAGTCTTACAGAGATGAACACCGGGGAGCTGTTTTTT
NA,many,TRBV5-5,TRBJ2-3,CASSSATETDTQYF,TGTGCCAGCAGCTCGGCCACAGAGACAGATACGCAGTATTTT
NA,many,TRBV5-1,TRBJ1-6,CASSLGSRDSPLHF,TGCGCCAGCAGCTTGGGGAGTAGGGATTCACCCCTCCACTTT
TRBD2,NA,TRBV6-2/TRBV6-3,TRBJ2-7,CASTLRGVKSYEQYF,TGTGCCAGCACCCTGCGGGGGGTGAAATCCTACGAGCAGTACTTC
NA,many,TRBV20-1,TRBJ1-1,CSASMGGAFF,TGCAGTGCTAGTATGGGAGGAGCTTTCTTT
NA,many,TRBV30,TRBJ2-7,CACFTGYEQYF,TGTGCCTGCTTCACGGGCTACGAGCAGTACTTC
NA,many,TRBV5-1,TRBJ2-5,CASSSDLPNRGTQYF,TGCGCCAGCAGCTCGGACCTCCCGAACCGAGGGACCCAGTACTTC
NA,many,TRBV7-9,TRBJ1-2,CASSPQQGLGYTF,TGTGCCAGCAGCCCCCAACAGGGATTGGGCTACACCTTC
TRBD2,NA,TRBV12-3/TRBV12-4,TRBJ2-1,CASSPTAGGSYNEQFF,TGTGCCAGCAGTCCCACGGCGGGGGGCTCCTACAATGAGCAGTTCTTC
TRBD1,many,TRBV5-1,TRBJ1-2,CASSPGDRGWDGYTF,TGCGCCAGCAGCCCGGGGGACAGGGGATGGGATGGCTACACCTTC
NA,NA,TRBV18,TRBJ2-6,CASSPQTGANVLTF,TGTGCCAGCTCACCCCAGACTGGGGCCAACGTCCTGACTTTC
NA,many,TRBV3-1,TRBJ2-1,CASSPGRGDYNEQFF,TGTGCCAGCAGCCCTGGAAGGGGAGACTACAATGAGCAGTTCTTC
NA,many,TRBV3-1,TRBJ2-5,CASSLNRDSGKTQYF,TGTGCCAGCAGTCTAAACCGGGACAGCGGGAAGACCCAGTACTTC
TRBD2,many,TRBV19,TRBJ2-7,CASRDTPGLASEQYF,TGTGCCAGTAGGGACACTCCGGGACTAGCCTCCGAGCAGTACTTC
NA,many,TRBV6-2/TRBV6-3,TRBJ2-5,CASSYGRTIGAQYF,TGTGCCAGCAGTTACGGACGTACTATTGGGGCCCAGTACTTC
NA,many,TRBV20-1,TRBJ1-2,CSAEQARDGYTF,TGCAGTGCTGAGCAGGCAAGAGACGGCTACACCTTC
TRBD2,many,TRBV27,TRBJ2-7,CASSSQQGGYEQYF,TGTGCCAGCAGCTCGCAGCAGGGAGGGTACGAGCAGTACTTC
NA,many,TRBV12-3/TRBV12-4,TRBJ1-2,CASSRDTNYGYTF,TGTGCCAGCAGTCGGGACACTAACTATGGCTACACCTTC
TRBD2,many,TRBV5-1,TRBJ2-1,CASSVTSGGANNEQFF,TGCGCCAGCAGCGTGACTAGCGGGGGGGCGAACAATGAGCAGTTCTTC
NA,many,TRBV10-3,TRBJ2-1,CAISESIRGNEQFF,TGTGCCATCAGTGAGTCGATCCGGGGGAATGAGCAGTTCTTC
TRBD2,many,TRBV12-3/TRBV12-4,TRBJ2-7,CASTLGGEQYF,TGTGCCAGCACTTTGGGGGGGGAGCAGTACTTC
TRBD1,many,TRBV18,TRBJ2-1,CASSEGQGNEQFF,TGTGCCAGCTCAGAAGGACAGGGGAATGAGCAGTTCTTC
TRBD2,many,TRBV5-1,TRBJ2-1,CASSLGLAGSHNEQFF,TGCGCCAGCAGCTTGGGGCTAGCGGGATCCCACAATGAGCAGTTCTTC
TRBD2,many,TRBV20-1,TRBJ2-3,CSATTSGGTDTQYF,TGCAGTGCCACGACTAGCGGGGGCACAGATACGCAGTATTTT
NA,NA,TRBV7-2,TRBJ1-5,CASSLGGTNQPQHF,TGTGCCAGCAGCTTAGGAGGTACCAATCAGCCCCAGCATTTT
NA,many,TRBV5-5,TRBJ2-5,CASSFDRRQETQYF,TGTGCCAGCAGCTTTGACAGGCGCCAAGAGACCCAGTACTTC
TRBD1,many,TRBV7-2,TRBJ1-2,CASSQGGQGVNYGYTF,TGTGCCAGCAGCCAGGGGGGACAGGGAGTGAACTATGGCTACACCTTC
NA,many,TRBV7-3,TRBJ1-1,CASSLSGRGPNTEAFF,TGTGCCAGCAGCTTATCCGGACGGGGCCCGAACACTGAAGCTTTCTTT
TRBD2,many,TRBV5-1,TRBJ2-3,CASSPGLAGGIADTQYF,TGCGCCAGCAGCCCAGGACTAGCGGGGGGAATCGCAGATACGCAGTATTTT
NA,many,TRBV14,TRBJ1-2,CASSQAGTIGYTF,TGTGCCAGCAGCCAAGCGGGTACAATCGGCTACACCTTC
NA,many,TRBV29-1,TRBJ2-1,CSVEPRLADNEQFF,TGCAGCGTTGAACCGCGGCTAGCCGACAATGAGCAGTTCTTC
NA,NA,TRBV7-9,TRBJ1-4,CASSRRTGNEKLFF,TGTGCCAGCAGCCGTCGTACAGGGAATGAAAAACTGTTTTTT
TRBD1,many,TRBV5-1,TRBJ1-4,CASSLATGSNEKLFF,TGCGCCAGCAGCCTGGCGACAGGGAGTAATGAAAAACTGTTTTTT
TRBD1,many,TRBV10-3,TRBJ2-7,CAISPFAGQGNGEQYF,TGTGCCATCAGTCCCTTCGCGGGACAGGGGAACGGCGAGCAGTACTTC
NA,many,TRBV20-1,TRBJ1-1,CSARDPNSFF,TGCAGTGCTAGAGATCCCAACTCTTTCTTT
TRBD2,many,TRBV20-1,TRBJ2-1,CSARPIGERGGSHNEQFF,TGCAGTGCTAGACCCATCGGAGAGCGCGGGGGGTCACACAATGAGCAGTTCTTC
NA,many,TRBV10-2,TRBJ2-5,CASSEPSQETQYF,TGCGCCAGCAGTGAGCCCAGCCAAGAGACCCAGTACTTC
TRBD1,many,TRBV11-1,TRBJ2-3,CASIPGQGRLASTDTQYF,TGTGCCAGCATACCGGGACAGGGGAGACTAGCGAGCACAGATACGCAGTATTTT
TRBD2,many,TRBV9,TRBJ2-2,CASSPQSGENTGELFF,TGTGCCAGCAGCCCCCAGAGCGGGGAGAACACCGGGGAGCTGTTTTTT